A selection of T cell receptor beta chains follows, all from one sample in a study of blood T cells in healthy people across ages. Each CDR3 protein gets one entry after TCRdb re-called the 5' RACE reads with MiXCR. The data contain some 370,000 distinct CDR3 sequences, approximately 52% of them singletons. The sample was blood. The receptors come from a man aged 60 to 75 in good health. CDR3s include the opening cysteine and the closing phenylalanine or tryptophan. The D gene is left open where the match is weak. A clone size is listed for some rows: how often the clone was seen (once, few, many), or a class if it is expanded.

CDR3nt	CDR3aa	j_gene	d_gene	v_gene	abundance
TGTGCCAGCAGCCCCACGTCCAGCCGAGGCACCGGGGAGCTGTTTTTT	CASSPTSSRGTGELFF	TRBJ2-2	.	TRBV7-2	.
TGTGCCAGCAGCCAAGAATGGGGACAGGGGGTTGGCTATGGCTACACCTTC	CASSQEWGQGVGYGYTF	TRBJ1-2	TRBD1	TRBV4-2	few
TGTGCCAGCAGCCAAGGACGTCGAGCGCAAGAGCAGTTCTTC	CASSQGRRAQEQFF	TRBJ2-1	.	TRBV4-2	few
TGCAGCGTTGTTGTGGGGCGGACCGGGGAGCTGTTTTTT	CSVVVGRTGELFF	TRBJ2-2	.	TRBV29-1	.
TGCGCCAGCTCGAAAGGGGGAACTGGTTCACCCCTCCACTTT	CASSKGGTGSPLHF	TRBJ1-6	.	TRBV5-1	.
TGTGCCAGCAGGGGACGGGAAAACATTCAGTACTTC	CASRGRENIQYF	TRBJ2-4	.	TRBV7-2	.
TGTGCCAGCTCACCCGGGACAGGGGACGCCCAGTACTTC	CASSPGTGDAQYF	TRBJ2-5	TRBD1	TRBV18	.
TGTGCCAGCAGTTTTTCGGCCAAAAACATTCAGTACTTC	CASSFSAKNIQYF	TRBJ2-4	.	TRBV27	.
TGTGCCAGCTTCCCATCCCCGACCGAAGACTACGAGCAGTACTTC	CASFPSPTEDYEQYF	TRBJ2-7	.	TRBV5-5	once
TGTGCCAGCAGCTTATTCGGCCGGGGTACCTACGAGCAGTACTTC	CASSLFGRGTYEQYF	TRBJ2-7	.	TRBV7-2	.
TGCAGTGCTAGAGGGGGCCGGGACAGGTTTGGGAATGAGCAGTTCTTC	CSARGGRDRFGNEQFF	TRBJ2-1	TRBD1	TRBV20-1	.
TGCGCCAGCAGCCAGGGAGGGGGAACCCAAGAGACCCAGTTCTTC	CASSQGGGTQETQFF	TRBJ2-1	.	TRBV5-1	.
TGTGCCAGCAGCTTAGTGGGGTCCGGGACCCACGAGCAGTACTTC	CASSLVGSGTHEQYF	TRBJ2-7	.	TRBV7-9	.
TGCGCCAGCAGCCCGCAACGGGGCAGTGATGGCTACACCTTC	CASSPQRGSDGYTF	TRBJ1-2	.	TRBV5-1	once
TGTGCCAGCTCCCCCATACAGGGGGCCTACATTCAGTACTTC	CASSPIQGAYIQYF	TRBJ2-4	TRBD1	TRBV18	few
TGTGCCAGCAGCCAAGCGGCGGACAGGGGCTATGAGCAGTTCTTC	CASSQAADRGYEQFF	TRBJ2-1	TRBD1	TRBV7-3	.
TGTGCCAGCAGTGTAGGGGGACTAGCGGGAGTTGGAGAGCAGTACTTC	CASSVGGLAGVGEQYF	TRBJ2-7	TRBD2	TRBV6-4	once
TGTGCCAGCAGTTTTACGGGACAGGGTCAAGATACGCAGTATTTT	CASSFTGQGQDTQYF	TRBJ2-3	TRBD1	TRBV12-3/TRBV12-4	few
TGTGCCAGCAGCTCCATCAGGGTTCCCGGGGAGCTGTTTTTT	CASSSIRVPGELFF	TRBJ2-2	.	TRBV11-2	few
TGCAGCGTTGTTCTTGGGGGTGGCTACACCTTC	CSVVLGGGYTF	TRBJ1-2	.	TRBV29-1	.
TGTGCCAGCAGGCAGGGACAAATGAACACTGAAGCTTTCTTT	CASRQGQMNTEAFF	TRBJ1-1	.	TRBV12-3/TRBV12-4	.
TGTGCCAGCAGCCGCCTCGCGAAGGCCAACGAGCAGTACTTC	CASSRLAKANEQYF	TRBJ2-7	.	TRBV3-1	few
TGTGCCAGCAGCCAAGAAAAGGTGAGCCCGGGTTACGAGCAGTACTTC	CASSQEKVSPGYEQYF	TRBJ2-7	.	TRBV3-1	.
TGTGCCAGCAGGAACGGACAGGGGGCGAGTGCTGCTGGGGCCAACGTCCTGACTTTC	CASRNGQGASAAGANVLTF	TRBJ2-6	TRBD1	TRBV5-5	once
TGTGCCAGCCGGGACAGCCCCAGGACTGAGCAGTTCTTC	CASRDSPRTEQFF	TRBJ2-1	TRBD1	TRBV25-1	many
TGCAGCGCTTGGGCGGGGGCTCTTAGAGATACGCAGTATTTT	CSAWAGALRDTQYF	TRBJ2-3	.	TRBV29-1	few
TGTGCCAGCAGCCCCACTCGTGGGGGGGCAGGTAGAGAGACCCAGTACTTC	CASSPTRGGAGRETQYF	TRBJ2-5	.	TRBV12-3/TRBV12-4	.
TGCGCCAGCAGCTTAGGGCCAGCCAAAAACATTCAGTACTTC	CASSLGPAKNIQYF	TRBJ2-4	.	TRBV5-1	.
TGCAGCGTTGATGGGGGGAGCACAGATACGCAGTATTTT	CSVDGGSTDTQYF	TRBJ2-3	.	TRBV29-1	.
TGTGCCAGCAGTCCGACAGGGGGCGCGGGAGGGGCCAACGTCCTGACTTTC	CASSPTGGAGGANVLTF	TRBJ2-6	TRBD1	TRBV6-1	few
TGCGCCAGCAGCTCCGGACTAGGCTACGAGCAGTACTTC	CASSSGLGYEQYF	TRBJ2-7	TRBD2	TRBV5-1	few
TGTGCCAGCAGCCCTACAGGGCAGGGTGGCTACACCTTC	CASSPTGQGGYTF	TRBJ1-2	.	TRBV7-3	few
TGTGCCAGCAGCTTAGCGAGCGCCAACACCGGGGAGCTGTTTTTT	CASSLASANTGELFF	TRBJ2-2	.	TRBV7-2	.
TGTGCCAGCAGTTTTAGGGCGGACCCTTACAATGAGCAGTTCTTC	CASSFRADPYNEQFF	TRBJ2-1	.	TRBV27	.
TGCAGTGCTAGCCGGGACAGGGCCGACGAGCAGTACTTC	CSASRDRADEQYF	TRBJ2-7	TRBD1	TRBV20-1	.
TGTGCCAGCAGTTACTCCGGGGTGGGGGAGACCCAGTACTTC	CASSYSGVGETQYF	TRBJ2-5	.	TRBV6-5	few
TGCAGTGTTCCCCGTCCCGGGGGGCCCGTCTACAATGAGCAGTTCTTC	CSVPRPGGPVYNEQFF	TRBJ2-1	.	TRBV29-1	.
TGTGCCAGCAGACCTTACCAGGCTGGCGAGCAGTACTTC	CASRPYQAGEQYF	TRBJ2-7	.	TRBV2	.
TGTGCCAGCAGCGCGCCGGACAGGTTGGCTAATGAAAAACTGTTTTTT	CASSAPDRLANEKLFF	TRBJ1-4	TRBD1	TRBV7-9	.
TGCAGTGCCAAGCGAACCACAGATACGCAGTATTTT	CSAKRTTDTQYF	TRBJ2-3	.	TRBV20-1	.
TGCAGTGCTAGTAAAGGGACTAGGGGTACAGATACGCAGTATTTT	CSASKGTRGTDTQYF	TRBJ2-3	TRBD2	TRBV20-1	.
TGTGCCAGCAGCTTAACCGGACCTCCGGAGCACTATGGCTACACCTTC	CASSLTGPPEHYGYTF	TRBJ1-2	.	TRBV7-3	few
TGTGCCAGCAGTGACGACAGGGCAACTAATGAAAAACTGTTTTTT	CASSDDRATNEKLFF	TRBJ1-4	TRBD1	TRBV6-1	.
TGTGCCAGCAGCACACTGACCCGTTCGGTGGGGGAGCAGTTCTTC	CASSTLTRSVGEQFF	TRBJ2-1	.	TRBV5-6	.